The rows below give T cell receptor beta chains drawn from one sample of a study of shared clonotypes between healthy human individuals. Some clones are missing from TCRdb's copy, which holds only in-frame ones; the method was immunoSEQ multiplex PCR. The sample has fewer than 1 million clones; about 97% are singletons. The specimen was naive CD8+ T cells sorted from blood. The receptors were gathered from a man in his thirties or forties in good health. CDR3s include the opening cysteine and the closing phenylalanine or tryptophan. A D gene is named only where the DNA matches it firmly. Clone size is not always given. Where it is, it says once, few, many or a class for expanded clones.

j_gene: TRBJ2-7
d_gene: -
abundance: -
len: 12
v_gene: TRBV28
CDR3nt: TGTGCCAGCAATCCACCGGGGTACGAGCAGTACTTC
CDR3aa: CASNPPGYEQYF

j_gene: TRBJ2-1
d_gene: TRBD2
abundance: -
len: 18
v_gene: TRBV9
CDR3nt: TGTGCCAGCAGCGCCGGGACTAGCGGGGGGTCCCCCTACAATGAGCAGTTCTTC
CDR3aa: CASSAGTSGGSPYNEQFF

j_gene: TRBJ2-2
d_gene: -
abundance: -
len: 20
v_gene: TRBV18
CDR3nt: TGTGCCAGCTCCACCACCGACCCCGTGCACAGGGTTTCACATGCCGGGGAGCTGTTTTTT
CDR3aa: CASSTTDPVHRVSHAGELFF

j_gene: TRBJ2-1
d_gene: TRBD2
abundance: -
len: 15
v_gene: TRBV28
CDR3nt: TGTGCCAGCAGAAGACTAGCGGGAGGGCTGGATGAGCAGTTCTTC
CDR3aa: CASRRLAGGLDEQFF

j_gene: TRBJ2-3
d_gene: TRBD2
abundance: -
len: 16
v_gene: TRBV7-2
CDR3nt: TGTGCCAGCACCCCTCTCGCGGGAGGTTATGGAGATACGCAGTATTTT
CDR3aa: CASTPLAGGYGDTQYF

j_gene: TRBJ2-2
d_gene: TRBD2
abundance: -
len: 18
v_gene: TRBV7-3
CDR3nt: TGTGCCAGCAGCTTGGACCCTAGCGGGGCCGCGAACACCGGGGAGCTGTTTTTT
CDR3aa: CASSLDPSGAANTGELFF

j_gene: TRBJ2-2
d_gene: -
abundance: -
len: 13
v_gene: TRBV5-1
CDR3nt: TGCGCCAGCAGAGCTGGTCAGACCGGGGAGCTGTTTTTT
CDR3aa: CASRAGQTGELFF

j_gene: TRBJ2-7
d_gene: -
abundance: -
len: 14
v_gene: TRBV4-1
CDR3nt: TGCGCCAGCAGCCAAGAGCTACCGACCTACGAGCAGTACTTC
CDR3aa: CASSQELPTYEQYF

j_gene: TRBJ2-2
d_gene: TRBD2
abundance: -
len: 15
v_gene: TRBV6-1
CDR3nt: TGTGCCAGCAGTGAACCTAGCGGGGGGATCGGGGAGCTGTTTTTT
CDR3aa: CASSEPSGGIGELFF

j_gene: TRBJ1-1
d_gene: TRBD1
abundance: once
len: 14
v_gene: TRBV6-1
CDR3nt: TGTGCCAGCAGAAACAGGGGTTGGGGCACTGAAGCTTTCTTT
CDR3aa: CASRNRGWGTEAFF

j_gene: TRBJ1-2
d_gene: -
abundance: once
len: 13
v_gene: TRBV7-2
CDR3nt: TGTGCCAGCACCACCGGAGGTACGGATGGCTACACCTTC
CDR3aa: CASTTGGTDGYTF

j_gene: TRBJ2-3
d_gene: TRBD2
abundance: -
len: 16
v_gene: TRBV9
CDR3nt: TGTGCCAGCAGCGTAGGGGCTAGCGGGAGCACAGATACGCAGTATTTT
CDR3aa: CASSVGASGSTDTQYF

j_gene: TRBJ2-2
d_gene: -
abundance: -
len: 15
v_gene: TRBV5-1
CDR3nt: TGCGCCAGCAACCTCTTTCGGGGGCAGACCGGGGAGCTGTTTTTT
CDR3aa: CASNLFRGQTGELFF

j_gene: TRBJ2-1
d_gene: TRBD2
abundance: -
len: 18
v_gene: TRBV25-1
CDR3nt: TGTGCCAGCAGTGAATCCGTGGTGAGGACTAGCGGGATCAATGAGCAGTTCTTC
CDR3aa: CASSESVVRTSGINEQFF

j_gene: TRBJ2-1
d_gene: TRBD1
abundance: -
len: 15
v_gene: TRBV4-1
CDR3nt: TGCGCCAGCAGCCAAGTAGGGACAGGGATAAATGAGCAGTTCTTC
CDR3aa: CASSQVGTGINEQFF

j_gene: TRBJ2-3
d_gene: -
abundance: -
len: 16
v_gene: TRBV9
CDR3nt: TGTGCCAGCAGCGTAGTGGGCGGGACTAGCACAGATACGCAGTATTTT
CDR3aa: CASSVVGGTSTDTQYF

j_gene: TRBJ2-3
d_gene: TRBD2
abundance: once
len: 15
v_gene: TRBV5-1
CDR3nt: TGCGCCAGCAGCTTATCTAGCGGGAGGACAGATACGCAGTATTTT
CDR3aa: CASSLSSGRTDTQYF

j_gene: TRBJ1-2
d_gene: -
abundance: -
len: 15
v_gene: TRBV28
CDR3nt: TGTGCCAGCAGTCTTGGGACGGATTTTCGGGATGGCTACACCTTC
CDR3aa: CASSLGTDFRDGYTF

j_gene: TRBJ2-2
d_gene: TRBD1
abundance: once
len: 19
v_gene: TRBV18
CDR3nt: TGTGCCGGACTCAGTAGGGACAGGGGGTCCCTGGACCTCACCGGGGAGCTGTTTTTT
CDR3aa: CAGLSRDRGSLDLTGELFF

j_gene: TRBJ2-1
d_gene: -
abundance: -
len: 16
v_gene: TRBV27
CDR3nt: TGTGCCAGCAGTTTCCTCCCTTCTACTAGGGGCCATGAGCAGTTCTTC
CDR3aa: CASSFLPSTRGHEQFF

j_gene: TRBJ1-2
d_gene: -
abundance: -
len: 16
v_gene: TRBV27
CDR3nt: TGTGCCAGCAGTTTATTAGGGGACCTGTACCCCCATGGCTACACCTTC
CDR3aa: CASSLLGDLYPHGYTF

j_gene: TRBJ2-7
d_gene: -
abundance: -
len: 12
v_gene: TRBV2
CDR3nt: TGTGCCAGCTTTGGCGGGGCCTACGAGCAGTACTTC
CDR3aa: CASFGGAYEQYF

j_gene: TRBJ2-2
d_gene: -
abundance: -
len: 15
v_gene: TRBV27
CDR3nt: TGTGCCAGCAGTTTAACAAGGGCGGGAACCGGGGAGCTGTTTTTT
CDR3aa: CASSLTRAGTGELFF

j_gene: TRBJ1-1
d_gene: -
abundance: -
len: 15
v_gene: TRBV5-1
CDR3nt: TGCGCCAGCAGCGAAATAGGACACTTGAACACTGAAGCTTTCTTT
CDR3aa: CASSEIGHLNTEAFF

j_gene: TRBJ2-1
d_gene: -
abundance: -
len: 17
v_gene: TRBV29-1
CDR3nt: TGCAGCGTTGGGGGTCGGGACAGGTCAAGCGGGGTAGGTGAGCAGTTCTTC
CDR3aa: CSVGGRDRSSGVGEQFF

j_gene: TRBJ2-7
d_gene: TRBD1
abundance: -
len: 13
v_gene: TRBV5-6
CDR3nt: TGTGCCAGCAGCGGGGACAGACCCTACGAGCAGTACTTC
CDR3aa: CASSGDRPYEQYF

j_gene: TRBJ1-2
d_gene: -
abundance: -
len: 16
v_gene: TRBV11-2
CDR3nt: TGTGCCAGCAGCTCGCCCGGCGGGGTTTCAGACTATGGCTACACCTTC
CDR3aa: CASSSPGGVSDYGYTF

j_gene: TRBJ2-1
d_gene: -
abundance: -
len: 13
v_gene: TRBV19
CDR3nt: TGTGCCAGTAGTATAGTAGCCCCCAATGAGCAGTTCTTC
CDR3aa: CASSIVAPNEQFF

j_gene: TRBJ1-1
d_gene: -
abundance: -
len: 13
v_gene: TRBV27
CDR3nt: TGTGCCAGCAGTCCCGGGGGAGACACTGAAGCTTTCTTT
CDR3aa: CASSPGGDTEAFF

j_gene: TRBJ2-1
d_gene: TRBD1
abundance: -
len: 14
v_gene: TRBV5-6
CDR3nt: TGTGCCAGCAGCTTGGCGGGACAGGCCGAGGAGCAGTTCTTC
CDR3aa: CASSLAGQAEEQFF

j_gene: TRBJ2-7
d_gene: TRBD2
abundance: -
len: 16
v_gene: TRBV11-2
CDR3nt: TGTGCCAGCAGCTTACTGCCGGGGGGGCCAAGCTACGAGCAGTACTTC
CDR3aa: CASSLLPGGPSYEQYF

j_gene: TRBJ2-5
d_gene: TRBD1
abundance: -
len: 15
v_gene: TRBV5-1
CDR3nt: TGCGCCAGCAGCAAAGGGACAGTGGGCGGAGAGACCCAGTACTTC
CDR3aa: CASSKGTVGGETQYF

j_gene: TRBJ2-1
d_gene: -
abundance: -
len: 14
v_gene: TRBV30
CDR3nt: TGTGCCTCTACCAACCGGGAGTCCTACAATGAGCAGTTCTTC
CDR3aa: CASTNRESYNEQFF

j_gene: TRBJ2-7
d_gene: TRBD1
abundance: -
len: 14
v_gene: TRBV7-2
CDR3nt: TGTGCCAGCAGCTTAGGGACAGGGATCTACGAGCAGTACTTC
CDR3aa: CASSLGTGIYEQYF

j_gene: TRBJ2-7
d_gene: -
abundance: -
len: 14
v_gene: TRBV4-3
CDR3nt: TGCGCCAGCAGCCAAGATCCGGGCTCCTACGAGCAGTACTTC
CDR3aa: CASSQDPGSYEQYF

j_gene: TRBJ1-2
d_gene: -
abundance: -
len: 11
v_gene: TRBV27
CDR3nt: TGTGCCAGCAGAGAGTCAGGCGGCTACACCTTC
CDR3aa: CASRESGGYTF

j_gene: TRBJ2-7
d_gene: -
abundance: -
len: 13
v_gene: TRBV7-2
CDR3nt: TGTGCCAGCAGCCTCGCAAGCTCCTACGAGCAGTACTTC
CDR3aa: CASSLASSYEQYF

j_gene: TRBJ1-1
d_gene: TRBD1
abundance: -
len: 15
v_gene: TRBV9
CDR3nt: TGTGCCAGCAGCGAAAGGGACAGGATGAACACTGAAGCTTTCTTT
CDR3aa: CASSERDRMNTEAFF

j_gene: TRBJ2-5
d_gene: -
abundance: -
len: 14
v_gene: TRBV29-1
CDR3nt: TGCAGCGTTGTTCTGACAGGTTCCCAAGAGACCCAGTACTTC
CDR3aa: CSVVLTGSQETQYF

j_gene: TRBJ2-7
d_gene: TRBD2
abundance: -
len: 15
v_gene: TRBV5-1
CDR3nt: TGCGCCAGCAGCTTGGTTGCGGGAGGAGCCTACGAGCAGTACTTC
CDR3aa: CASSLVAGGAYEQYF

j_gene: TRBJ2-7
d_gene: -
abundance: once
len: 15
v_gene: TRBV7-9
CDR3nt: TGTGCCAGCAGCTTAGTTGGGGGTTTTGGCTACGAGCAGTACTTC
CDR3aa: CASSLVGGFGYEQYF

j_gene: TRBJ2-1
d_gene: TRBD2
abundance: -
len: 17
v_gene: TRBV7-9
CDR3nt: TGTGCCAGCAGCTCCCGGAGGGCTAGCGGGAGTCACAATGAGCAGTTCTTC
CDR3aa: CASSSRRASGSHNEQFF

j_gene: TRBJ2-7
d_gene: TRBD2
abundance: -
len: 15
v_gene: TRBV7-8
CDR3nt: TGTGCCAGCAGCTTACCTGGTAGCGGGAACTACGAGCAGTACTTC
CDR3aa: CASSLPGSGNYEQYF

j_gene: TRBJ2-7
d_gene: -
abundance: -
len: 15
v_gene: TRBV9
CDR3nt: TGTGCCAGCAGCGTAGACGCGGGGAGCTCCTACGAGCAGTACTTC
CDR3aa: CASSVDAGSSYEQYF

j_gene: TRBJ2-5
d_gene: -
abundance: -
len: 16
v_gene: TRBV29-1
CDR3nt: TGCAGCGCTGGGGGGGCGACAGGGGCCAACCAAGAGACCCAGTACTTC
CDR3aa: CSAGGATGANQETQYF

j_gene: TRBJ2-2
d_gene: -
abundance: -
len: 14
v_gene: TRBV9
CDR3nt: TGTGCCAGCCTCCCGGGAGCAGAGACCGGGGAGCTGTTTTTT
CDR3aa: CASLPGAETGELFF

j_gene: TRBJ2-6
d_gene: -
abundance: few
len: 15
v_gene: TRBV6-5
CDR3nt: TGTGCCAGCAGGGGGGCGGACTCTGGGGCCAACGTCCTGACTTTC
CDR3aa: CASRGADSGANVLTF

j_gene: TRBJ2-7
d_gene: TRBD2
abundance: -
len: 22
v_gene: TRBV9
CDR3nt: TGTGCCAGCAGCGCCCTACCTAACACCGGGACTAGCGGGAGTAAGGCCCCCTACGAGCAGTACTTC
CDR3aa: CASSALPNTGTSGSKAPYEQYF

j_gene: TRBJ2-5
d_gene: -
abundance: -
len: 15
v_gene: TRBV19
CDR3nt: TGTGCCAGTAGTATAGCGGTGGTAGCGGTCGAGACCCAGTACTTC
CDR3aa: CASSIAVVAVETQYF

j_gene: TRBJ2-7
d_gene: -
abundance: -
len: 17
v_gene: TRBV5-1
CDR3nt: TGCGCCAGCAGCCCAACCCCCGGGACGGAACACTCCTACGAGCAGTACTTC
CDR3aa: CASSPTPGTEHSYEQYF

j_gene: TRBJ2-7
d_gene: -
abundance: -
len: 14
v_gene: TRBV10-1
CDR3nt: TGCGCCAGCAGTGAGTTTGGCGGGATCGACGAGCAGTACTTC
CDR3aa: CASSEFGGIDEQYF

j_gene: TRBJ2-3
d_gene: TRBD1
abundance: -
len: 16
v_gene: TRBV7-9
CDR3nt: TGTGCCAGCAGCTCGAGCAGGGGGCGTTCAACAGATACGCAGTATTTT
CDR3aa: CASSSSRGRSTDTQYF

j_gene: TRBJ1-1
d_gene: -
abundance: -
len: 14
v_gene: TRBV5-1
CDR3nt: TGCGCCAGCAGCCCGGGGTCAGGGAACACTGAAGCTTTCTTT
CDR3aa: CASSPGSGNTEAFF

j_gene: TRBJ1-2
d_gene: -
abundance: once
len: 11
v_gene: TRBV27
CDR3nt: TGTGCCAGTCGGACCGGCTATGGCTACACCTTC
CDR3aa: CASRTGYGYTF

j_gene: TRBJ2-2
d_gene: TRBD2
abundance: -
len: 17
v_gene: TRBV7-3
CDR3nt: TGTGCCAGCAGCCCCAAACCGGGACTAGCTTACACCGGGGAGCTGTTTTTT
CDR3aa: CASSPKPGLAYTGELFF